Below are 3 T cell receptor beta chains sequenced from a single sample in a study of radiation and T cells in renal cell carcinoma. As to time point: blood 4 weeks post-SBRT, at nephrectomy. Stated treatment: 15 Gy SBRT to primary tumor, nephrectomy 4 weeks later. Clones were read by immunoSEQ multiplex PCR, and TCRdb kept only the in-frame ones, dropping some. The profile covers about 78,000 clones, with 89% appearing a single time and more than 4.5% taken by the ten largest. This sample comprised blood, obtained from a patient whose treatment included radiotherapy and nephrectomy. These receptors were collected from a woman aged 65 to 85 with renal cell carcinoma.

CDR3 sequence (DNA): TGTGCCAGCAGTTGGACCCGACAGGGCCATAATGAAAAACTGTTTTTT. This sequence encodes CASSWTRQGHNEKLFF. The gene calls are TRBV27 and TRBJ1-4, with 7 bases lining up with TRBD1. Trimming at V came to 4 bases and at J to 4 bases, leaving 9 bases not matched to a gene. Germline assignment: CDR1 MNHEY and CDR2 SMNVEV (reference sequence). The CDR3 has 16 amino acids.

The gene calls are TRBV29-1 and TRBJ2-3; TRBD1 agrees at 10 bases. The CDR3 covers 14 residues. V lost 6 bases and J lost 2; bases outside the gene matches: 5. From germline, CDR1 is SQVTM and CDR2 ANQGSEA. The CDR3 DNA sequence: TGCAGCGTCCGGGACAGGGGACCCACAGATACGCAGTATTTT. Protein product: CSVRDRGPTDTQYF.

This chain connects TRBV15 to TRBJ2-1; 7 bases are a match to TRBD1. Germline trimming cut 3 bases from V and 8 bases from J; bases unmatched to any gene: 10. CDR1 LNHNV and CDR2 YYDKDF come from the germline V gene (reference sequence). This CDR3 spans 15 amino acids. Here the CDR3 reads CATSRRQGPFDEQFF. CDR3 sequence (DNA): TGTGCCACCAGCAGGCGACAGGGCCCCTTTGATGAGCAGTTCTTC.